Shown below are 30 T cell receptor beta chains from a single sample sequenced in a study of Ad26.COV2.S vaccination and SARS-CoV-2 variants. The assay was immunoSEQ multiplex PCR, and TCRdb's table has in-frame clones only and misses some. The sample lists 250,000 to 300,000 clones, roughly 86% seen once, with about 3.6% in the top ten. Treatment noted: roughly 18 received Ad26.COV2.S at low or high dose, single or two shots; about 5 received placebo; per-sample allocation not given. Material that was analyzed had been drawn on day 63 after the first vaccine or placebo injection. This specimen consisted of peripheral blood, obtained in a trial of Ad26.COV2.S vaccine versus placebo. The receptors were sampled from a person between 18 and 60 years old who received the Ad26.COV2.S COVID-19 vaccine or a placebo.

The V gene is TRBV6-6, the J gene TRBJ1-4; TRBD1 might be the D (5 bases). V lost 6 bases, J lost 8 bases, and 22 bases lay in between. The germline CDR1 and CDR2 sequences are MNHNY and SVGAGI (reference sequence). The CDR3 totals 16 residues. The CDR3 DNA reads TGTGCCAGCAGACCGCAGGGAATAGAATTGGGGGAAAAACTGTTTTTT. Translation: CASRPQGIELGEKLFF.

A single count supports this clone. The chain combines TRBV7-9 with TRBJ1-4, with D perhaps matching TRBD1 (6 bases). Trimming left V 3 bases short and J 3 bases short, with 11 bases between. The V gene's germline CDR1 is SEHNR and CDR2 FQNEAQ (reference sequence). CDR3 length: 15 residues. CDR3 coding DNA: TGTGCCAGCAGCTTCTCGGGGGCGTCTAATGAAAAACTGTTTTTT. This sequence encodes CASSFSGASNEKLFF. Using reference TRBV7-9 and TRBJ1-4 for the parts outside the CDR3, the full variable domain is DTGVSQNPRHKITKRGQNVTFRCDPISEHNRLYWYRQTLGQGPEFLTYFQNEAQLEKSRLLSDRFSAERPKGSFSTLEIQRTEQGDSAMYLCASSFSGASNEKLFFGSGTQLSVL.

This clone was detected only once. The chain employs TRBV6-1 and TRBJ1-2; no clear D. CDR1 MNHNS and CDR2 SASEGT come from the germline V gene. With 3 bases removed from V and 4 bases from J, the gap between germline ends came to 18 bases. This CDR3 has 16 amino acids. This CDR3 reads CASSDKWVGRGYGYTF. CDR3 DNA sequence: TGTGCCAGCAGTGACAAGTGGGTGGGGAGAGGCTATGGCTACACCTTC.

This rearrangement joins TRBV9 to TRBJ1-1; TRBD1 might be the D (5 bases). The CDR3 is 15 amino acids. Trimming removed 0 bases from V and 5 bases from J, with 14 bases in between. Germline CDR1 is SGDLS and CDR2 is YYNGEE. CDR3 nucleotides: TGTGCCAGCAGCGTAGGGGTAGGGGTAGAAACTGAAGCTTTCTTT. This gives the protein CASSVGVGVETEAFF.

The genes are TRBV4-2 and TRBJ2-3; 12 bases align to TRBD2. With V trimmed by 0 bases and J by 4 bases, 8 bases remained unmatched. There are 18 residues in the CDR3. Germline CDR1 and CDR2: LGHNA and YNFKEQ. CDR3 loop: CASSQETSGGPDADTQYF. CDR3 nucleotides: TGTGCCAGCAGCCAAGAGACTAGCGGGGGCCCCGACGCAGATACGCAGTATTTT.

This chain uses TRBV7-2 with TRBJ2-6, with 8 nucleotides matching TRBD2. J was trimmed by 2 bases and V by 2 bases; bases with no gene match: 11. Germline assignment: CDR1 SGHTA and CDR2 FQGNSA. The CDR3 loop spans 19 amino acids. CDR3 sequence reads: CASSLSRGTSRPGANVLTF. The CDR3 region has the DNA TGTGCCAGCAGCTTATCGCGGGGGACTAGTCGTCCTGGGGCCAACGTCCTGACTTTC.

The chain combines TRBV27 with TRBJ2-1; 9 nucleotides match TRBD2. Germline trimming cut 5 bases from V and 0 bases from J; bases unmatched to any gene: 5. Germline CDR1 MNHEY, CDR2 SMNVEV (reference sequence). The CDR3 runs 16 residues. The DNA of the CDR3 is TGTGCCAGCAGTCTCTATAGCGGGGGCTCCTACAATGAGCAGTTCTTC. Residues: CASSLYSGGSYNEQFF.

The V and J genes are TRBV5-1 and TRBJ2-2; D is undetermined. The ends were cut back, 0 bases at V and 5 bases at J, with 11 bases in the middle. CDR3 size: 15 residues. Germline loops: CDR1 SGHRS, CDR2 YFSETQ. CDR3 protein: CASSLDYMKTGELFF. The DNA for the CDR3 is TGCGCCAGCAGCTTGGACTACATGAAAACCGGGGAGCTGTTTTTT.

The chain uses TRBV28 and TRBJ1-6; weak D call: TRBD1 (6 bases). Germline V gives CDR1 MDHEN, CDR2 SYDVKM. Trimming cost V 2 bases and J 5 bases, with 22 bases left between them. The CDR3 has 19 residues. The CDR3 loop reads CASSLIRYGQGKDNSPLHF. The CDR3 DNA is TGTGCCAGCAGTTTAATTCGGTACGGGCAGGGGAAGGATAATTCACCCCTCCACTTT.

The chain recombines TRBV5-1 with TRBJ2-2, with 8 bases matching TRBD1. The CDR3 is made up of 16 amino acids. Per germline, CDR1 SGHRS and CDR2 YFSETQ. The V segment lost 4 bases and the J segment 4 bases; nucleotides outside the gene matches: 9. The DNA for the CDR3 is TGCGCCAGCAGCCATTTGACAGGGGACCCCACCGGGGAGCTGTTTTTT. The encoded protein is CASSHLTGDPTGELFF. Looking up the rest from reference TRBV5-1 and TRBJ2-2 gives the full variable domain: KAGVTQTPRYLIKTRGQQVTLSCSPISGHRSVSWYQQTPGQGLQFLFEYFSETQRNKGNFPGRFSGRQFSNSRSEMNVSTLELGDSALYLCASSHLTGDPTGELFFGEGSRLTVL.

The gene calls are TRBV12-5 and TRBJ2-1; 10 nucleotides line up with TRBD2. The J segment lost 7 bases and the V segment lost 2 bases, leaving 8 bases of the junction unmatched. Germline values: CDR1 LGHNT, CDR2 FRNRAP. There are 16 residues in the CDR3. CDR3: CASGLYFGLAVNEQFF. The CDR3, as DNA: TGTGCTAGTGGTTTGTATTTCGGACTAGCGGTTAATGAGCAGTTCTTC. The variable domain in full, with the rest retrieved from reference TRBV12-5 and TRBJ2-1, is DARVTQTPRHKVTEMGQEVTMRCQPILGHNTVFWYRQTMMQGLELLAYFRNRAPLDDSGMPKDRFSAEMPDATLATLKIQPSEPRDSAVYFCASGLYFGLAVNEQFFGPGTRLTVL.

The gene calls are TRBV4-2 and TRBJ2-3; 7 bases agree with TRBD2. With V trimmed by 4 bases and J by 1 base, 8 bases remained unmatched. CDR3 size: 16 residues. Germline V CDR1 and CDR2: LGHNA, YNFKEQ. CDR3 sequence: CASSPQSGVGTDTQYF. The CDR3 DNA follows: TGTGCCAGCAGCCCTCAGAGCGGGGTAGGCACAGATACGCAGTATTTT.

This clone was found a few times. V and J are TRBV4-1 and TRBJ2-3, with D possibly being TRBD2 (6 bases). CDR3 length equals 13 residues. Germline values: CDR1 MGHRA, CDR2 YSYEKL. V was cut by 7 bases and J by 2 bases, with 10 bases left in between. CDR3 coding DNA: TGCGCCAGCACCGGAGGGCCCACAGATACGCAGTATTTT. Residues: CASTGGPTDTQYF.

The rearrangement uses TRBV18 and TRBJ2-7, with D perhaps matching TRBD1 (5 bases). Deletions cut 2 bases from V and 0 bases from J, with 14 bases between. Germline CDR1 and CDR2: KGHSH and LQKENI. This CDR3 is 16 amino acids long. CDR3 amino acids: CASSPVATVVSYEQYF. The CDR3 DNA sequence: TGTGCCAGCTCACCAGTTGCGACAGTCGTCTCCTACGAGCAGTACTTC. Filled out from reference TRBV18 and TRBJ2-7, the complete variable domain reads NAGVMQNPRHLVRRRGQEARLRCSPMKGHSHVYWYRQLPEEGLKFMVYLQKENIIDESGMPKERFSAEFPKEGPSILRIQQVVRGDSAAYFCASSPVATVVSYEQYFGPGTRLTVT.

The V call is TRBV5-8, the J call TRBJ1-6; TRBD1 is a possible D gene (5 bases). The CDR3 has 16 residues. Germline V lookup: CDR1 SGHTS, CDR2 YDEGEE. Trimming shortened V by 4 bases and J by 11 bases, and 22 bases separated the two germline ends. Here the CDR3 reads CASSPLLWGREAPLHF. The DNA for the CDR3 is TGTGCCAGCAGCCCGCTCCTGTGGGGGAGAGAGGCACCCCTCCACTTT.

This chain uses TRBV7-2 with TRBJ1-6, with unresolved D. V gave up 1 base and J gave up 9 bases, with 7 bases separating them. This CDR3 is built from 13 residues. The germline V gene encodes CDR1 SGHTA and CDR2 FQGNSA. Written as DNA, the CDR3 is TGTGCCAGCAGCTTAGTAAGATTTTCACCCCTCCACTTT. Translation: CASSLVRFSPLHF.

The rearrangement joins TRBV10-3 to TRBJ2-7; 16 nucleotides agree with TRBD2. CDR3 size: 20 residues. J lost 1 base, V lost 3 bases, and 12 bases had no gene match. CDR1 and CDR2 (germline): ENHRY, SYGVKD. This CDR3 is CAISDFTGTSGGARSYEQYF. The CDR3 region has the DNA TGTGCCATCAGTGATTTCACCGGGACTAGCGGGGGGGCGAGGTCCTACGAGCAGTACTTC.

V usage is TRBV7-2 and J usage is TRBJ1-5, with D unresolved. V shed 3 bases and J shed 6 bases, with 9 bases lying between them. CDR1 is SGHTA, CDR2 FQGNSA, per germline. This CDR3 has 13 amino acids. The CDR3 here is CASSFRVSQPQHF. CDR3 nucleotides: TGTGCCAGCAGCTTTAGGGTTAGTCAGCCCCAGCATTTT.

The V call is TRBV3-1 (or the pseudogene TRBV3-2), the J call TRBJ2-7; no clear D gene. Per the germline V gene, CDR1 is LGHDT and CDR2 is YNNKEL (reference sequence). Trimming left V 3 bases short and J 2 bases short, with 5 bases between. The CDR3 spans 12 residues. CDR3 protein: CASSHVPYEQYF. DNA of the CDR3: TGTGCCAGCAGCCATGTTCCCTACGAGCAGTACTTC.

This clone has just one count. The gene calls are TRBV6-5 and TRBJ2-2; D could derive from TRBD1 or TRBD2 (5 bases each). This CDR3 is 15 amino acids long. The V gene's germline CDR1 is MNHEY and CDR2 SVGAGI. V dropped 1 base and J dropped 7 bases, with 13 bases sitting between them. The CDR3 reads CASSYFRAGGGELFF. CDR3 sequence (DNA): TGTGCCAGCAGTTACTTCAGGGCGGGCGGCGGGGAGCTGTTTTTT.

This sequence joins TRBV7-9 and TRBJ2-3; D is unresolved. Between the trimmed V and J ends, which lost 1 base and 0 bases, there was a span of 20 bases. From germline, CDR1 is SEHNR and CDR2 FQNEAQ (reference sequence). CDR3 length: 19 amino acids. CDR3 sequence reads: CASSLGLRGVRASTDTQYF. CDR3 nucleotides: TGTGCCAGCAGCTTAGGACTTCGAGGCGTCAGAGCAAGCACAGATACGCAGTATTTT.

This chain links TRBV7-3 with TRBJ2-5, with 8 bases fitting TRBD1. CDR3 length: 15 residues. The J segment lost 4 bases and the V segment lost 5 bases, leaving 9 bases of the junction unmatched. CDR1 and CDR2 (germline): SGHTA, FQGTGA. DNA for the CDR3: TGTGCCAGCAGCCCGACAGGGGCCGTGGGAGAGACCCAGTACTTC. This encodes CASSPTGAVGETQYF.

The CDR3 region is CASRAGHSNYGYTF. CDR3 coding DNA: TGTGCCAGCAGAGCGGGACACTCTAACTATGGCTACACCTTC. The chain uses TRBV6-5 and TRBJ1-2; D might be TRBD1 (6 bases). The CDR3 is made up of 14 amino acids. Germline lookup yields CDR1 MNHEY and CDR2 SVGAGI. With 6 bases removed from V and 0 bases from J, the gap between germline ends came to 11 bases.

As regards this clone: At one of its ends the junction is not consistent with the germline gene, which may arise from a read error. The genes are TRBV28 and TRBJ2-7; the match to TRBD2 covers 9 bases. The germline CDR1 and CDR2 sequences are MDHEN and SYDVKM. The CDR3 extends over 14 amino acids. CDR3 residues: CASSSPSASGAPLF. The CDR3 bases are TGTGCCAGCAGTTCACCGTCGGCTAGCGGGGCGCCCTTATTC.

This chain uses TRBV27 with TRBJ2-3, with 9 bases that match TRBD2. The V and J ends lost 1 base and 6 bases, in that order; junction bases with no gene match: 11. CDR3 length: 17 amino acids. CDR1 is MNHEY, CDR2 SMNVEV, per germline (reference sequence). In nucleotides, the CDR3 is TGTGCCAGCAGTTTATTGGCTAGCGGGATTCGTACGGATACGCAGTATTTT. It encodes CASSLLASGIRTDTQYF.

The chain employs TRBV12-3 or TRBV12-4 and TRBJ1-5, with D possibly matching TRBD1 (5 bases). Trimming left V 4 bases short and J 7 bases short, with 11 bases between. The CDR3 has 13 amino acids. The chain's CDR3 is CASSSQGDQPQHF. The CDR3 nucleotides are TGTGCCAGCAGTTCTCAGGGAGACCAGCCCCAGCATTTT.

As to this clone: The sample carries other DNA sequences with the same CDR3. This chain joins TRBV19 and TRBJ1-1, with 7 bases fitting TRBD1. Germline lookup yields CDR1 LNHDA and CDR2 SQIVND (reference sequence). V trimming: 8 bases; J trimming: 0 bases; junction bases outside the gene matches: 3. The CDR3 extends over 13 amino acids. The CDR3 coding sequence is TGTGCCAGTCAGGACAGGTTGAACACTGAAGCTTTCTTT. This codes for CASQDRLNTEAFF.

The CDR3 coding sequence is TGTGCCAGCAGCCAAGAGGGGGACTCAAGAGCTCAGTACTTC. Amino acid sequence: CASSQEGDSRAQYF. The rearrangement joins TRBV3-1 (or the pseudogene TRBV3-2) to TRBJ2-5, with D possibly being TRBD2 (6 bases). This CDR3 is built from 14 residues. CDR1 and CDR2 (germline): LGHDT, YNNKEL (reference sequence). The V end was cut by 0 bases, the J end by 11 bases, with 16 bases between.

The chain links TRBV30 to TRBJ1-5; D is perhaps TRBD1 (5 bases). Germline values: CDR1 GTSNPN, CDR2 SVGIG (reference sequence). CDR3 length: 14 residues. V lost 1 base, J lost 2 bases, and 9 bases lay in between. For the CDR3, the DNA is TGTGCCTGGAGTGAGTCGGGGGGCAATCAGCCCCAGCATTTT. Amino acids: CAWSESGGNQPQHF.

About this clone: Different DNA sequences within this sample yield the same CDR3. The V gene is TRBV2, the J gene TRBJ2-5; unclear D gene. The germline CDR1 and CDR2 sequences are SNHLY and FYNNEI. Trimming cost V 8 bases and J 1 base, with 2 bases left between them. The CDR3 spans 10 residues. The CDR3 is CASSQETQYF. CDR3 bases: TGTGCCAGCTCCCAAGAGACCCAGTACTTC.